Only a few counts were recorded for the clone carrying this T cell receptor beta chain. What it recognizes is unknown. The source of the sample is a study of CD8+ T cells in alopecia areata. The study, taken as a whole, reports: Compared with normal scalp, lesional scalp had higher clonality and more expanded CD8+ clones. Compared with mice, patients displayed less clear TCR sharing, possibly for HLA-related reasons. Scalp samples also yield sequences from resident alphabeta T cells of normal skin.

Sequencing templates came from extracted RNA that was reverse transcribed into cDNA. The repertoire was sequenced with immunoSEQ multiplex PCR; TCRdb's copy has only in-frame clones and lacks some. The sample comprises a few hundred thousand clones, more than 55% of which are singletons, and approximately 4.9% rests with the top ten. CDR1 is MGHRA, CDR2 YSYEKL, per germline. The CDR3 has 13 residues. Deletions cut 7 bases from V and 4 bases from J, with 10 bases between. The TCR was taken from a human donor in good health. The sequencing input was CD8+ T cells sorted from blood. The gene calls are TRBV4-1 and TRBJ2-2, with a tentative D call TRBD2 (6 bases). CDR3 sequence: CASTGLITGELFF. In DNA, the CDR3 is TGCGCCAGCACGGGACTGATCACCGGGGAGCTGTTTTTT.